This T cell receptor (beta chain) was obtained from a study of blood T cell repertoires in COVID-19. Study-level background: T cells, B-cell-depleted T cells, or PBMCs supplied cDNA or gDNA.

The CDR3 consists of 16 residues. In the source study's methods: Estimates of nucleated cell counts were drawn from the amplification of reference gene primers. Profiling relied on immunoSEQ multiplex PCR, and the TCRdb table lists in-frame clones only, not all of them. V, J and clone size are those of that table, while D and trimming were read from the DNA. The profile shows about 140,000 clones, 82% of them singletons. Material for sequencing was peripheral blood. The sequence derives from an elderly woman with acute or convalescent COVID-19. This rearrangement joins TRBV21-1 to TRBJ2-1; TRBD2, the table's D call, was not compared with the DNA. TRBV21-1 is noted as a pseudogene. The DNA of the CDR3 is TGTGCCAGCCCCAACCGGGGAGCGCGGACCGACAATGAGCAGTTCTTC. Its protein product is CASPNRGARTDNEQFF.